These T cell receptor beta chains were read from a single sample in a study of cytomegalovirus exposure and HLA in healthy donors. Libraries were prepared by immunoSEQ multiplex PCR; TCRdb keeps only in-frame clonotypes and omits some of them. This sample has a few hundred thousand clones, with approximately 85% found just once. Sequencing was done on a sample of PBMCs. The receptors shown here come from a woman aged 40 to 55 in good health and CMV-seropositive. Both conserved end residues are part of each CDR3. The order of the fields is CDR3 DNA, CDR3 protein, D gene, V gene, J gene, clone size. D genes are given only for firm matches. Clone size appears in some rows only: once, few, many, or a class for an expanded clone.

DNA: TGTGCCAGCAGCCCTACTTTCAACACTGAAGCTTTCTTT
CDR3: CASSPTFNTEAFF
D: .
V: TRBV14
J: TRBJ1-1
size: .

DNA: TGTGCCAGCAGCTTGGCGCCTAGCGGGAGGAACCACGAGCAGTACTTC
CDR3: CASSLAPSGRNHEQYF
D: TRBD2
V: TRBV5-6
J: TRBJ2-7
size: .

DNA: TGTGCCAGCAGGATTGGCCGTAGCACAGATACGCAGTATTTT
CDR3: CASRIGRSTDTQYF
D: .
V: TRBV28
J: TRBJ2-3
size: .

DNA: TGTGCCAGCAGTTTTTCGACAGTGAACAATGAGCAGTTCTTC
CDR3: CASSFSTVNNEQFF
D: .
V: TRBV7-8
J: TRBJ2-1
size: .

DNA: TGTGCCAGCAGCGCCCTGGACAGGGCAGCGGAGCAGTTCTTC
CDR3: CASSALDRAAEQFF
D: TRBD1
V: TRBV9
J: TRBJ2-1
size: .

DNA: TGTGCCAGCAGCTCGACCGGGACAGGTGACTCGCAAGAGACCCAGTACTTC
CDR3: CASSSTGTGDSQETQYF
D: TRBD1
V: TRBV5-6
J: TRBJ2-5
size: .

DNA: TGTGCCAGCAGTTTATCCACAGGGGGCGGCAACTATGGCTACACCTTC
CDR3: CASSLSTGGGNYGYTF
D: TRBD1
V: TRBV28
J: TRBJ1-2
size: once

DNA: TGTGCCAGCAGCCCAGGGGGCGCCGTGGGCGAGCAGTACTTC
CDR3: CASSPGGAVGEQYF
D: TRBD1
V: TRBV27
J: TRBJ2-7
size: .

DNA: TGTGCCAGCAGCCCTGGGACTAGCGGATGGATAGAGACCCAGTACTTC
CDR3: CASSPGTSGWIETQYF
D: TRBD2
V: TRBV9
J: TRBJ2-5
size: .

DNA: TGTGCCAGCAGTTTTCTGAGTGTAGGGGGGGCCAGGGAAAAACTGTTTTTT
CDR3: CASSFLSVGGAREKLFF
D: .
V: TRBV28
J: TRBJ1-4
size: .

DNA: TGCGCCAGCACCCCGGTTAGCGGGAGCCACAATGAGCAGTTCTTC
CDR3: CASTPVSGSHNEQFF
D: TRBD2
V: TRBV5-1
J: TRBJ2-1
size: .

DNA: TGTGCCAGCTCGCCCGACGAGGGCGGCTCTGGAAACACCATATATTTT
CDR3: CASSPDEGGSGNTIYF
D: .
V: TRBV18
J: TRBJ1-3
size: .

DNA: TGTGCCAGCAGTGAAGCGGGCAGAACCACCGGGGAGCTGTTTTTT
CDR3: CASSEAGRTTGELFF
D: .
V: TRBV2
J: TRBJ2-2
size: .

DNA: TGTGCCACCAAACGAGGGTATTCGGAGAACACTGAAGCTTTCTTT
CDR3: CATKRGYSENTEAFF
D: .
V: TRBV2
J: TRBJ1-1
size: .

DNA: TGTGCCAGCAGCTTCGGGGGGGTAAGGACGAGCGAGCAGTTCTTC
CDR3: CASSFGGVRTSEQFF
D: TRBD2
V: TRBV5-4
J: TRBJ2-1
size: .

DNA: TGTGCCTGGAGTGTAGGGGTGACCCCCAATGAGCAGTTCTTC
CDR3: CAWSVGVTPNEQFF
D: .
V: TRBV30
J: TRBJ2-1
size: .

DNA: TGTGCCAGCTCGCGGGGGGCTAGCAATCAGCCCCAGCATTTT
CDR3: CASSRGASNQPQHF
D: .
V: TRBV9
J: TRBJ1-5
size: few

DNA: TGCAGCGGGACAGGGGATGATGAAAAACTGTTTTTT
CDR3: CSGTGDDEKLFF
D: TRBD1
V: TRBV29-1
J: TRBJ1-4
size: few

DNA: TGTGCCAGCAGCTTAGCTTTTCCAGGCGGCTACACCTTC
CDR3: CASSLAFPGGYTF
D: .
V: TRBV7-9
J: TRBJ1-2
size: once

DNA: TGTGCCACCTTACAGGGGCTGAACACTGAAGCTTTCTTT
CDR3: CATLQGLNTEAFF
D: TRBD1
V: TRBV15
J: TRBJ1-1
size: .

DNA: TGTGCCAGCAGCCCATTTAGCGCAAAAGAGACCCAGTACTTC
CDR3: CASSPFSAKETQYF
D: .
V: TRBV6-6
J: TRBJ2-5
size: .

DNA: TGCGCCAGCAGTAACCCGGGACAGGGGGCTTCCTACGAGCAGTACTTC
CDR3: CASSNPGQGASYEQYF
D: TRBD1
V: TRBV11-2
J: TRBJ2-7
size: .

DNA: TGTGCCAGCAGCCCGAGCGGGGGCGGGAGGGCGATCCACGAGCAGTACTTC
CDR3: CASSPSGGGRAIHEQYF
D: TRBD2
V: TRBV9
J: TRBJ2-7
size: .

DNA: TGTGCCAGCAGGTTTGGCGCAGGGGAAGCTTTCTTT
CDR3: CASRFGAGEAFF
D: .
V: TRBV18
J: TRBJ1-1
size: .

DNA: TGTGCCAGCAGCTTTAAGGGACTAGCGGGAGATAAGACCCAGTACTTC
CDR3: CASSFKGLAGDKTQYF
D: TRBD2
V: TRBV7-6
J: TRBJ2-5
size: few

DNA: TGCGCCAGCAGTGGGACTAGATTTTATCTTCTCTACGAGCAGTACTTC
CDR3: CASSGTRFYLLYEQYF
D: TRBD2
V: TRBV10-1
J: TRBJ2-7
size: .